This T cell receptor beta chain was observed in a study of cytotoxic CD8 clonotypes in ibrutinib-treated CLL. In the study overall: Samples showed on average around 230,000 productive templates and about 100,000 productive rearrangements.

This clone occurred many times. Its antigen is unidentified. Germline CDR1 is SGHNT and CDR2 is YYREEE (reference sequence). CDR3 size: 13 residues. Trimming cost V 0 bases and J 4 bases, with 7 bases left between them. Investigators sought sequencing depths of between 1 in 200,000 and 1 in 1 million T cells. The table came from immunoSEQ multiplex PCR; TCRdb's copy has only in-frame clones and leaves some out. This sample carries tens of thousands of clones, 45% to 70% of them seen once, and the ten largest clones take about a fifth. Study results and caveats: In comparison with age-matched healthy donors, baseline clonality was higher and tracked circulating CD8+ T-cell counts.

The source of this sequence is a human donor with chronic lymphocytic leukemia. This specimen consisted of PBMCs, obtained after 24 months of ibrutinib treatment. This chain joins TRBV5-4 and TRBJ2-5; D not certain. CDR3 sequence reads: CASSLALSETQYF. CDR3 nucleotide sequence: TGTGCCAGCAGCTTGGCCCTTTCAGAGACCCAGTACTTC. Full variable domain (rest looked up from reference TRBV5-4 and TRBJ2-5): ETGVTQSPTHLIKTRGQQVTLRCSSQSGHNTVSWYQQALGQGPQFIFQYYREEENGRGNFPPRFSGLQFPNYSSELNVNALELDDSALYLCASSLALSETQYFGPGTRLLVL.